Listed below are T cell receptor beta chains from one sample, sequenced in a study of identical twins. TCRdb redid the calling of the 5' RACE reads with MiXCR, one entry per CDR3 protein. Of approximately 220,000 distinct CDR3 sequences listed, 7.5% were seen once; the top ten hold 1.9%. The same data also contributed to another study, on yellow fever vaccine responses in identical twins.

The sample taken for sequencing was memory (CD45RO+) T cells sorted from blood. These receptors were collected from a woman aged 18-29 years in good health. The CDR3 runs from the conserved cysteine through the conserved F or W. A D gene is named only where the DNA matches it firmly. Some rows mark clone size as missing; the rest say once, few, many or name a class of expanded clone.

j_gene,d_gene,v_gene,abundance,CDR3nt,CDR3aa
TRBJ1-5,.,TRBV5-1,many,TGCGCCAGCAGCTCGGGGGTATTGGGTCAGCCCCAGCATTTT,CASSSGVLGQPQHF
TRBJ2-5,.,TRBV7-2,.,TGTGCCAGCAACCCACGGCTGACGGAGACCCAGTACTTC,CASNPRLTETQYF
TRBJ2-6,.,TRBV25-1,many,TGTGCCGCTGCAGGGCTACAGTCGCCTGGGGCCAACGTCCTGACTTTC,CAAAGLQSPGANVLTF
TRBJ2-1,.,TRBV28,many,TGTGCCAGCAGTTTAATAGGGTCCTACAATGAGCAGTTCTTC,CASSLIGSYNEQFF
TRBJ2-7,.,TRBV27,few,TGTGCCACCAAAGACAGGCTAGGCGAGCAGTACTTC,CATKDRLGEQYF
TRBJ2-1,.,TRBV7-9,many,TGTGCCAGCAGCTTAGAATCGAGCCTAGGGGCCAACAATGAGCAGTTCTTC,CASSLESSLGANNEQFF
TRBJ1-6,TRBD1,TRBV28,many,TGTGCCAGCAGTCCTCCGACAGGGATCAATTCACCCCTCCACTTT,CASSPPTGINSPLHF
TRBJ2-3,.,TRBV7-2,many,TGTGCCAGCAGCTTACACGGGCTCACAACGGCAGATACGCAGTATTTT,CASSLHGLTTADTQYF
TRBJ2-4,.,TRBV28,.,TGTGCCAGCAGTTTGGCTAACGCCAAAAACATTCAGTACTTC,CASSLANAKNIQYF
TRBJ2-3,TRBD2,TRBV6-1,.,TGTGCCAGCAGGGGGACTAGCGGGGGGCCACCCACGCAGTATTTT,CASRGTSGGPPTQYF
TRBJ1-6,.,TRBV14,few,TGTGCCAGCAGCCAGGAGGCCTATAATTCACCCCTCCACTTT,CASSQEAYNSPLHF
TRBJ2-7,.,TRBV12-3/TRBV12-4,.,TGTGCCAGCAGTCCCCGAGTAGTTCACTCCTACGAGCAGTACTTC,CASSPRVVHSYEQYF
TRBJ2-3,TRBD1,TRBV5-5,many,TGTGCCAGCAGCTTAACGACAGGGGTCCCTACGCAGTATTTT,CASSLTTGVPTQYF
TRBJ2-7,TRBD1,TRBV5-6,.,TGTGCCAGCAGCTTATTACCCAGGGGGCTAGGCGAGCAGTACTTC,CASSLLPRGLGEQYF
TRBJ2-7,.,TRBV27,.,TGTGCCAGCAGGGGGACAAGACTCCCCTACGAGCAGTACTTC,CASRGTRLPYEQYF
TRBJ2-6,.,TRBV28,few,TGTGCCAGCAGTTCCGGGACTGGGGCCAACGTCCTGACTTTC,CASSSGTGANVLTF
TRBJ2-5,.,TRBV6-5,many,TGTGCCAGCAGTTTTTACGACAGCTCCCAGGCCCAGTACTTC,CASSFYDSSQAQYF
TRBJ2-2,.,TRBV27,few,TGTGCCAGCAGTCCAACCCGGGGCTGGGGGACCGGGGAGCTGTTTTTT,CASSPTRGWGTGELFF
TRBJ2-5,TRBD2,TRBV5-6,many,TGTGCCAGCAGCGTGATAGGGAGGGGCCAAGAGACCCAGTACTTC,CASSVIGRGQETQYF
TRBJ2-4,.,TRBV11-2,few,TGTGCCAGCAGCTTACCGGGAATAGCCAAAAACATTCAGTACTTC,CASSLPGIAKNIQYF
TRBJ2-7,TRBD2,TRBV2,.,TGTGCCATTATAAGACTAGCGGGAGTCGAGCAGTACTTC,CAIIRLAGVEQYF
TRBJ2-3,TRBD2,TRBV11-3,.,TGTGCCAGCAGCTTGGGGACTAGCGGGGAGGCAGATACGCAGTATTTT,CASSLGTSGEADTQYF
TRBJ2-1,.,TRBV6-5,many,TGTGCCAGCAGTTACGACCCCCGCTCCTACAATGAGCAGTTCTTC,CASSYDPRSYNEQFF
TRBJ2-1,TRBD2,TRBV12-3/TRBV12-4,many,TGTGCCAGCAGTACCGTTAGCGGGGGTACTAGCCATGAGCAGTTCTTC,CASSTVSGGTSHEQFF
TRBJ2-6,.,TRBV5-6,many,TGTGCCAGCAGTTACTCTGGGGCCAACGTCCTGACTTTC,CASSYSGANVLTF
TRBJ2-7,.,TRBV4-3,.,TGCGCCAGCAGCCAAGATCCCCCAGGAGCGACCTCCTACGAGCAGTACTTC,CASSQDPPGATSYEQYF
TRBJ2-7,.,TRBV7-2,.,TGTGCCAGCAGCTTTAACATCTACGAGCAGTACTTC,CASSFNIYEQYF
TRBJ2-1,.,TRBV5-5,many,TGTGCCAGCAGCACGTCCCAGGGACGTGAGCAGTTCTTC,CASSTSQGREQFF
TRBJ1-3,.,TRBV5-1,.,TGCGCCAGCAGCTCGCTAGGGCAAGAAAACACCATATATTTT,CASSSLGQENTIYF
TRBJ2-3,.,TRBV7-9,.,TGTGCCAGCAGGGGGCTAGCGCTGACAGATACGCAGTATTTT,CASRGLALTDTQYF
TRBJ2-4,.,TRBV5-1,few,TGCGCCAGCAGCTTGGGCACTAACAAAAACATTCAGTACTTC,CASSLGTNKNIQYF
TRBJ2-3,.,TRBV28,once,TGTGCCAGCGGGACGGTAGGGCCAGATACGCAGTATTTT,CASGTVGPDTQYF
TRBJ1-1,.,TRBV6-1,.,TGTGCCAGCAGTCGGGTCGGAGAAGCTTTCTTT,CASSRVGEAFF
TRBJ2-3,.,TRBV6-1,few,TGTGCCAGCAGGGACTACATAATGACTACTTCGCAGTATTTT,CASRDYIMTTSQYF
TRBJ2-3,TRBD2,TRBV7-2,many,TGTGCCAGCAGCCGAGGGACTAGCGGGATCACAGATACGCAGTATTTT,CASSRGTSGITDTQYF
TRBJ1-6,TRBD1,TRBV12-3/TRBV12-4,.,TGTGCCAGCAGTGGGACAGGGGGTAATTCACCCCTCCACTTT,CASSGTGGNSPLHF
TRBJ2-5,.,TRBV7-2,.,TGTGCCAGCAGCTTAGTGTCTAGCCGGGAGCAAGAGACCCAGTACTTC,CASSLVSSREQETQYF
TRBJ2-7,TRBD2,TRBV6-1,.,TGTGCCAGCAAGCGGACTAGCGGGATCTACGAGCAGTACTTC,CASKRTSGIYEQYF
TRBJ1-2,.,TRBV27,few,TGTGCCAGCAGACGCAGGGAGGGAGGCTACACCTTC,CASRRREGGYTF
TRBJ2-5,.,TRBV5-3,.,TGTGCCAGAAGCAGAGAAATCCGGGAGACCCAGTACTTC,CARSREIRETQYF
TRBJ2-2,TRBD2,TRBV12-3/TRBV12-4,many,TGTGCCAGCAGTGCCGCCGGGACTAGCGGTACCGGGGAGCTGTTTTTT,CASSAAGTSGTGELFF
TRBJ2-1,.,TRBV20-1,.,TGCAGTGCTAGAGGGTTCCTTCTCACATACAATGAGCAGTTCTTC,CSARGFLLTYNEQFF
TRBJ2-7,.,TRBV6-5,many,TGTGCCAGCAGTTACCTCTCCCGGGACGAGCAGTACTTC,CASSYLSRDEQYF
TRBJ2-7,.,TRBV7-9,.,TGTGCCAGCAGCTTATTAAAGGGAGCCGCCTACGAGCAGTACTTC,CASSLLKGAAYEQYF
TRBJ2-7,.,TRBV7-9,.,TGTGCCAGCACCCATCCCGGGAGAGCCTACGAGCAGTACTTC,CASTHPGRAYEQYF
TRBJ1-4,.,TRBV5-1,many,TGCGCCAGCAGCTTGTCTATGGGGGAAAAACTGTTTTTT,CASSLSMGEKLFF
TRBJ2-5,.,TRBV20-1,few,TGCAGTGCTAGAGATCCCTCAGGGGCGGGGGAGACCCAGTACTTC,CSARDPSGAGETQYF
TRBJ1-5,.,TRBV18,few,TGTGCCAGCTCACCACTGGTAGGGGTCAATCAGCCCCAGCATTTT,CASSPLVGVNQPQHF
TRBJ1-1,.,TRBV12-3/TRBV12-4,few,TGTGCCAGCCTTTTGGGGACGAACACTGAAGCTTTCTTT,CASLLGTNTEAFF
TRBJ2-2,TRBD1,TRBV6-4,many,TGTGCCAGCAGCACCGGGACAGACACCGGGGAGCTGTTTTTT,CASSTGTDTGELFF